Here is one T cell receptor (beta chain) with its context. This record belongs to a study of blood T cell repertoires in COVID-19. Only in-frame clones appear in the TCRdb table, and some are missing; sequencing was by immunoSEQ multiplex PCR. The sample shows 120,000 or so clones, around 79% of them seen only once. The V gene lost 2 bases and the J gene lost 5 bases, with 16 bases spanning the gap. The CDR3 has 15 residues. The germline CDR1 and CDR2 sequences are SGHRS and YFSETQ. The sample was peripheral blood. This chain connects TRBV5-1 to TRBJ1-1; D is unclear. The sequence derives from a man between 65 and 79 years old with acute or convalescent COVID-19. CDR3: CASSFGLEGSTEAFF. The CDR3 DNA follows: TGCGCCAGCAGCTTTGGGCTTGAGGGATCAACTGAAGCTTTCTTT.